This TCR beta chain was captured in a study of beta chain features in type 1 diabetes. The junction had 10 bases not matched to a gene; V was cut back by 4 bases and J by 7 bases. This CDR3 is 15 amino acids long. Germline lookup yields CDR1 SGDLS and CDR2 YYNGEE. Sequencing targeted expressed TCRB transcripts, as all isolated RNA had been reverse transcribed. Assay: immunoSEQ multiplex PCR; the TCRdb copy retains only in-frame clones and omits some. The sample yields hundreds of thousands of clones, 30% seen once. The chain uses TRBV9 and TRBJ2-5, with 10 bases fitting TRBD2. Source material: naive CD4+ T cells from blood. The clonotype originates from a man younger than 35 in good health. The CDR3 spells CASSLSSGRGGTQYF. The CDR3 coding sequence is TGTGCCAGCAGCCTGTCTAGCGGGAGAGGGGGGACCCAGTACTTC. The full variable domain, with the rest looked up from reference TRBV9 and TRBJ2-5, is DSGVTQTPKHLITATGQRVTLRCSPRSGDLSVYWYQQSLDQGLQFLIQYYNGEERAKGNILERFSAQQFPDLHSELNLSSLELGDSALYFCASSLSSGRGGTQYFGPGTRLLVL.